Listed here are 6 T cell receptor beta chains from one sample, sequenced in a study of cytomegalovirus exposure and HLA in healthy donors. PCR used 60 Vbeta primers and 13 Jbeta primers. Profiled with immunoSEQ multiplex PCR; TCRdb holds only in-frame clones, not every one. This sample's clone table lists some 130,000 clones. The specimen sequenced was PBMCs. The receptors shown here come from a woman between 40 and 55 years old in good health and CMV-seropositive.

The J gene is TRBJ1-2, the V gene TRBV15; 7 nucleotides line up with TRBD1. V gave up 0 bases and J gave up 4 bases; unmatched junction bases: 5. Germline CDR1 is LNHNV and CDR2 is YYDKDF (reference sequence). The CDR3 runs 15 residues. Written as DNA, the CDR3 is TGTGCCACCAGCAGAGATACAGGGGCAGGCTATGGCTACACCTTC. Encoded protein: CATSRDTGAGYGYTF. The whole variable domain, filled in from reference TRBV15 and TRBJ1-2, reads DAMVIQNPRYQVTQFGKPVTLSCSQTLNHNVMYWYQQKSSQAPKLLFHYYDKDFNNEADTPDNFQSRRPNTSFCFLDIRSPGLGDTAMYLCATSRDTGAGYGYTFGSGTRLTVV.

The chain joins TRBV29-1 to TRBJ2-2, with D tentatively TRBD1 (6 bases). The CDR3 is 12 amino acids. Deletions cut 6 bases from V and 1 base from J, with 6 bases between. CDR1 and CDR2 from the germline V gene are SQVTM and ANQGSEA. CDR3 in DNA: TGCAGCGTACAGGGGAACACCGGGGAGCTGTTTTTT. It yields the protein CSVQGNTGELFF.

CDR3 bases: TGCGCCAGCAGGGTCGATCAGGGGACAGATACGCAGTATTTT. Its translation is CASRVDQGTDTQYF. The chain links TRBV5-1 to TRBJ2-3; D may be TRBD1 (6 bases). CDR3 length: 14 amino acids. V lost 5 bases and J lost 3, with 13 bases in between. Germline V lookup: CDR1 SGHRS, CDR2 YFSETQ.

Regarding this clone: Compared with germline, one end of the junction differs, possibly owing to a read error. Other DNA sequences within the sample encode an identical CDR3. The V and J genes are TRBV5-1 and TRBJ1-1; a weak D match, TRBD1 (5 bases). The CDR3 has 14 amino acids. Germline-derived CDR1 and CDR2 are SGHRS and YFSETQ. The CDR3 loop is CASILGGGDTEAFF. CDR3 in DNA: TGCGCCAGCATTCTCGGGGGAGGTGACACGGAAGCTTTCTTT.

This chain joins TRBV5-4 and TRBJ2-5; 7 nucleotides align to TRBD1. The CDR3 covers 14 residues. Unmatched junction bases numbered 4, after V lost 2 bases and J lost 3 bases. Germline lookup yields CDR1 SGHNT and CDR2 YYREEE (reference sequence). The CDR3 is CASSFRDSEETQYF. The CDR3 region has the DNA TGTGCCAGCAGCTTCCGGGACAGCGAAGAGACCCAGTACTTC.

The chain employs TRBV29-1 and TRBJ2-3; the D is unclear. Germline V gives CDR1 SQVTM, CDR2 ANQGSEA. Trimming left V 4 bases short and J 2 bases short, with 10 bases between. The CDR3 runs to 13 residues. CDR3 bases: TGCAGCGTTGGCGGCAGAACCACAGATACGCAGTATTTT. Its protein product is CSVGGRTTDTQYF.